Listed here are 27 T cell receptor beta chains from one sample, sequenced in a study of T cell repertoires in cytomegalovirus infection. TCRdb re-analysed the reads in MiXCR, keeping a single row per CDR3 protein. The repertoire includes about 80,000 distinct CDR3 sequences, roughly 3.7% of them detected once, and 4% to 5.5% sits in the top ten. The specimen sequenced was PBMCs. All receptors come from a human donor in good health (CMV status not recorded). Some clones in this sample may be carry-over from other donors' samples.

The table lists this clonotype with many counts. The CDR3 sequence: CASSYRDSPLHF. The CDR3 DNA follows: TGTGCCAGCAGTTACCGGGATTCACCCCTCCACTTT. This chain joins TRBV6-2 or TRBV6-3 and TRBJ1-6; D gene unclear. Per germline, CDR1 MNHEY and CDR2 SVGEGT. The CDR3 has 12 amino acids. V was pared by 2 bases and J by 8 bases, with 4 bases between.

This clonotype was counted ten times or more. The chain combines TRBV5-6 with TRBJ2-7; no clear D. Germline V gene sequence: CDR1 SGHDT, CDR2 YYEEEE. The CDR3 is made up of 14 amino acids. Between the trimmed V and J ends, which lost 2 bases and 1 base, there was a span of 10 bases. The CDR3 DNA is TGTGCCAGCAGCTTTTCGGACGGTTCCTACGAGCAGTACTTC. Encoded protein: CASSFSDGSYEQYF.

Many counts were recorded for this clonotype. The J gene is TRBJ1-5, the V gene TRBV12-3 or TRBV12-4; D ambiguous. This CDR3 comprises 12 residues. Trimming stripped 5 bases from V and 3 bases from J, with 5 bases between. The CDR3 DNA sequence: TGTGCCAGCAGTACCCACAATCAGCCCCAGCATTTT. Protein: CASSTHNQPQHF.

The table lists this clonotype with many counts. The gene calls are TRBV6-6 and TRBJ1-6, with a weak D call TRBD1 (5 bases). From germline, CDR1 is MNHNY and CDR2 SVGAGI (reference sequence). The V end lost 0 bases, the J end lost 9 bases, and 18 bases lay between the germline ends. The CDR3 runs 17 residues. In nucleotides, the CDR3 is TGTGCCAGCAGTTACTCAAGGGACGGACCTACCGTTTCACCCCTCCACTTT. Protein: CASSYSRDGPTVSPLHF.

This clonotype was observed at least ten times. This CDR3 reads CASSQTSGYNEQFF. CDR3 in DNA: TGTGCCAGCAGCCAGACTAGCGGTTACAATGAGCAGTTCTTC. The rearrangement joins TRBV7-3 to TRBJ2-1; 9 bases fit TRBD2. The germline V gene encodes CDR1 SGHTA and CDR2 FQGTGA. J lost 4 bases, V lost 5 bases, and 3 bases had no gene match. The CDR3 covers 14 residues.

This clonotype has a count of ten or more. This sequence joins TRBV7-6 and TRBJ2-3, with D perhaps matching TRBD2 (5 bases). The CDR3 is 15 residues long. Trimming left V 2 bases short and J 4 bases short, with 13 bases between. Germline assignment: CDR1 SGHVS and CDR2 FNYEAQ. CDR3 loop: CASSLYEGESDTQYF. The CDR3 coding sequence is TGTGCCAGCAGCTTATACGAGGGAGAATCAGATACGCAGTATTTT.

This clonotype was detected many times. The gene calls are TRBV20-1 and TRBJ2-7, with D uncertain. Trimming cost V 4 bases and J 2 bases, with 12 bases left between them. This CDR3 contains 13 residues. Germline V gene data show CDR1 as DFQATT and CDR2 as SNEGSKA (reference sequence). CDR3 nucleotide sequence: TGCAGTGCTAAGACGACACTTACCTACGAGCAGTACTTC. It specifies CSAKTTLTYEQYF.

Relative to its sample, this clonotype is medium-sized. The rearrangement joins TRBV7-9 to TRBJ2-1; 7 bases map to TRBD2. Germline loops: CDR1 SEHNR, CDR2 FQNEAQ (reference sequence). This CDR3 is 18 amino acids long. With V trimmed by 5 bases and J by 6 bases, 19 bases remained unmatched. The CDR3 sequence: CASSPPSRGRAGANEQFF. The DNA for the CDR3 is TGTGCCAGCAGCCCACCGAGCCGGGGGAGGGCCGGGGCCAATGAGCAGTTCTTC.

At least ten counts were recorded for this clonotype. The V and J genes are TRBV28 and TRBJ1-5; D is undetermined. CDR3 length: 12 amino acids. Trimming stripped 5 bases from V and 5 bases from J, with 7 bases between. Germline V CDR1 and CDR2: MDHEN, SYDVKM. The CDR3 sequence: CASSPEYQPQHF. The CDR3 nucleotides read TGTGCCAGCAGTCCCGAGTATCAGCCCCAGCATTTT.

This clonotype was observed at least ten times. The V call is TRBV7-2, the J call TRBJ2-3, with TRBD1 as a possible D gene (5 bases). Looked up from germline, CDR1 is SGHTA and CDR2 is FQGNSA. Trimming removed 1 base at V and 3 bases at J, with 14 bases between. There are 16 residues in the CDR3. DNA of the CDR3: TGTGCCAGCAGCTTAGGGGAAAGGGGTGGGACAGATACGCAGTATTTT. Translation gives CASSLGERGGTDTQYF.

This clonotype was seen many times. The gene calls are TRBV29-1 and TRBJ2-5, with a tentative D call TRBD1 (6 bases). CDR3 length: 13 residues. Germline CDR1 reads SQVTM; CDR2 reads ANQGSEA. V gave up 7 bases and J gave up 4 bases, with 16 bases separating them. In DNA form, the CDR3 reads TGCAGCGGTAGCGCAGGGGTGGGAGAGACCCAGTACTTC. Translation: CSGSAGVGETQYF.

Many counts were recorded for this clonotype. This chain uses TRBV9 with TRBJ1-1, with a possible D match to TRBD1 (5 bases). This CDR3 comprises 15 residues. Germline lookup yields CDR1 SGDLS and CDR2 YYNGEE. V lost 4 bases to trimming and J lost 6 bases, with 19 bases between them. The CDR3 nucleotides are TGTGCCAGCAGCCATCCTCCGGGGGGTAGCGCTGAAGCTTTCTTT. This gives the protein CASSHPPGGSAEAFF.

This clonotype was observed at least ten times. CDR3: CAISESRQVNEKLFF. The CDR3 bases are TGTGCCATCAGTGAATCTCGACAGGTTAATGAAAAACTGTTTTTT. The genes are TRBV10-3 and TRBJ1-4, with D possibly TRBD1 on 6 matching bases. Germline loops: CDR1 ENHRY, CDR2 SYGVKD. The V and J ends lost 3 bases and 4 bases respectively, with 12 bases between them. The CDR3 spans 15 residues.

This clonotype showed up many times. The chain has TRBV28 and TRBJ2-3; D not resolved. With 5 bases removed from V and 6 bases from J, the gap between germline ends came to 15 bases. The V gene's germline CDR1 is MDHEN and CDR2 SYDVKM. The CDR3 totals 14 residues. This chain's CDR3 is CASSPRESLDTQYF. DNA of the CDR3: TGTGCCAGCAGTCCTCGAGAGTCCCTTGATACGCAGTATTTT. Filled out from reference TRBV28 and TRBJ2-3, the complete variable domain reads DVKVTQSSRYLVKRTGEKVFLECVQDMDHENMFWYRQDPGLGLRLIYFSYDVKMKEKGDIPEGYSVSREKKERFSLILESASTNQTSMYLCASSPRESLDTQYFGPGTRLTVL.

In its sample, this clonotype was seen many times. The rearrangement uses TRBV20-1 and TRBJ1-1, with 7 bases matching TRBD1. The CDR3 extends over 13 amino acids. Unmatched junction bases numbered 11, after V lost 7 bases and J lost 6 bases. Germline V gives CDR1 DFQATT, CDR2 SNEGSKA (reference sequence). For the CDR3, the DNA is TGCAGTGGCGAGACAGGGATCGCGGCTGAAGCTTTCTTT. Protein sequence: CSGETGIAAEAFF.

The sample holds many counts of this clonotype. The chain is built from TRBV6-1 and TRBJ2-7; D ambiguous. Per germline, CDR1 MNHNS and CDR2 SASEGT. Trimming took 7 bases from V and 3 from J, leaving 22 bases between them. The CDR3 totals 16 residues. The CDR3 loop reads CASNMVMTLGNYEQYF. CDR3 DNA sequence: TGTGCCAGCAACATGGTCATGACTTTGGGAAACTACGAGCAGTACTTC.

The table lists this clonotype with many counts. CDR3 nucleotides: TGTGCCATCTCGGACAGCCCATTTGGCTACACCTTC. Its protein is CAISDSPFGYTF. J is TRBJ1-2 and V is TRBV19; a weak D match, TRBD1 (6 bases). The germline gives CDR1 LNHDA, CDR2 SQIVND (reference sequence). This CDR3 region has 12 residues. V lost 10 bases and J lost 7, with 16 bases in between.

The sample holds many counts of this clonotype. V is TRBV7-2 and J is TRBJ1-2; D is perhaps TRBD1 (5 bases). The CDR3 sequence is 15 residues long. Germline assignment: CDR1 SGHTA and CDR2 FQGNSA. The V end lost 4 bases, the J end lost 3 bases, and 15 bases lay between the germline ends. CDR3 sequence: CASSSRQQAYYGYTF. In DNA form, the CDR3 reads TGTGCCAGCAGCTCACGACAGCAAGCCTACTATGGCTACACCTTC.

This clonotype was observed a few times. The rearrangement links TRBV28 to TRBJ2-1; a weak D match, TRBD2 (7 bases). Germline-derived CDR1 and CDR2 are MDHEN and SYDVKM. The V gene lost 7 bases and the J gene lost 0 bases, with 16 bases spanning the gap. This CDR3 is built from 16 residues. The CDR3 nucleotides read TGTGCCAGCACCTTGCCGGGGGGCAGCTCCTACAATGAGCAGTTCTTC. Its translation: CASTLPGGSSYNEQFF.

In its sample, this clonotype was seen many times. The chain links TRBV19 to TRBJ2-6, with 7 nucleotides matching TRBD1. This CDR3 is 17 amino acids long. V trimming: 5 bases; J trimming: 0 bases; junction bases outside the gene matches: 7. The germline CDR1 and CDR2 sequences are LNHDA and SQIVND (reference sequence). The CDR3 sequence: CASSRVGGSSGANVLTF. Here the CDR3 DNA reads TGTGCCAGTAGTCGAGTAGGGGGCTCCTCTGGGGCCAACGTCCTGACTTTC.

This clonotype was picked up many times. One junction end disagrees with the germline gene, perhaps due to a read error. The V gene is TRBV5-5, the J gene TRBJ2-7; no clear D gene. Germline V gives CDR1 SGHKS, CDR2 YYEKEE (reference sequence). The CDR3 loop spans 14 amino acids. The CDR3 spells CVSSPWQNAYEQYF. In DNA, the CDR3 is TGTGTCAGCAGCCCGTGGCAGAACGCCTACGAGCAGTACTTC.

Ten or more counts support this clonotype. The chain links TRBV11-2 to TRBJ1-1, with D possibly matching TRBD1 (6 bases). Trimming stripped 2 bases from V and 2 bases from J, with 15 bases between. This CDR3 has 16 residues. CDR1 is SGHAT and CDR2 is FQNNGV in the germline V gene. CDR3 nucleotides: TGTGCCAGCAGCTTAAAAGGGGGGGGACCCAACACTGAAGCTTTCTTT. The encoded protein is CASSLKGGGPNTEAFF.

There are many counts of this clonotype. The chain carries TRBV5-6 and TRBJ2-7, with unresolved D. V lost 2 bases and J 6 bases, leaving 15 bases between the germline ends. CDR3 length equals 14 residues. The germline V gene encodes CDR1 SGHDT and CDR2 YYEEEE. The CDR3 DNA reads TGTGCCAGCAGCTTCTTTCTAGATCTTCGCGAGCAGTACTTC. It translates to CASSFFLDLREQYF. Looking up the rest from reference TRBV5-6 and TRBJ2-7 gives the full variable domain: DAGVTQSPTHLIKTRGQQVTLRCSPKSGHDTVSWYQQALGQGPQFIFQYYEEEERQRGNFPDRFSGHQFPNYSSELNVNALLLGDSALYLCASSFFLDLREQYFGPGTRLTVT.

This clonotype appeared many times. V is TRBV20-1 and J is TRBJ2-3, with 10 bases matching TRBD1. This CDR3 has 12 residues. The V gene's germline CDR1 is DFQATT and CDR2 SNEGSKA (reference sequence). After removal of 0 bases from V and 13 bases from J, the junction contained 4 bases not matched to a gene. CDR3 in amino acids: CSARDHGTGEYF. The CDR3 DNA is TGCAGTGCTAGAGATCACGGGACAGGGGAGTATTTT.

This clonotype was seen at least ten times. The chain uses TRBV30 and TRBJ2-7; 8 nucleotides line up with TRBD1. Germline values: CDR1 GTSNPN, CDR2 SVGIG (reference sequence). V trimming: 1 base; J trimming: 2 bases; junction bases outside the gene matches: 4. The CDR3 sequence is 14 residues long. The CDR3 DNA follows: TGTGCCTGGAGTGCTGGGACAGGAACCTACGAGCAGTACTTC. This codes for CAWSAGTGTYEQYF.

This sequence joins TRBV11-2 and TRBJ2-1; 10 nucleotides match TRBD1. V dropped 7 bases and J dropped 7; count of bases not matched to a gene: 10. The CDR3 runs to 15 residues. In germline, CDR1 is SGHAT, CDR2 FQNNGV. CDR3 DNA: TGTGCCAGCACCTCAATGGACAGGGGGGCAAATGAGCAGTTCTTC. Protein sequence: CASTSMDRGANEQFF.

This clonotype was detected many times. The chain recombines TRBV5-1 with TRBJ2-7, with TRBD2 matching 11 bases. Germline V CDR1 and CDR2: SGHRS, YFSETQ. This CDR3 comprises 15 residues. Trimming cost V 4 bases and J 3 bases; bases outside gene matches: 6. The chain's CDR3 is CASSPTSGGIYEQYF. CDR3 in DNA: TGCGCCAGCAGCCCAACTAGCGGGGGAATCTACGAGCAGTACTTC. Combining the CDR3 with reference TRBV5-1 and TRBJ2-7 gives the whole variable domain KAGVTQTPRYLIKTRGQQVTLSCSPISGHRSVSWYQQTPGQGLQFLFEYFSETQRNKGNFPGRFSGRQFSNSRSEMNVSTLELGDSALYLCASSPTSGGIYEQYFGPGTRLTVT.